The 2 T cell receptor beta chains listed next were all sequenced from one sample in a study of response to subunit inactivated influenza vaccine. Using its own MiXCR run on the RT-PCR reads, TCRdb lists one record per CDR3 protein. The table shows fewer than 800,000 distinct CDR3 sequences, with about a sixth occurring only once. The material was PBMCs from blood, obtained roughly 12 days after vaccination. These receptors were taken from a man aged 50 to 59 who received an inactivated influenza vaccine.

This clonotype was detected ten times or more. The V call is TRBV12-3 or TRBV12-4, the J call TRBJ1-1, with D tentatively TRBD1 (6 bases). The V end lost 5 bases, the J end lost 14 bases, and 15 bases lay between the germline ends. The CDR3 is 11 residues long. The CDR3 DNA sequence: TGTGCCAGCAGTCCACGGGGGCTGGGATTCTTT. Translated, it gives CASSPRGLGFF.

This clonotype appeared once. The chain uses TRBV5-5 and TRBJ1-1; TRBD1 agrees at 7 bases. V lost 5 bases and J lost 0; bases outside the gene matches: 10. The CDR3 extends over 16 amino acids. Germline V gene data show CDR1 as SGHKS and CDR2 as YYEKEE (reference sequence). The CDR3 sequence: CASSYRDSRMNTEAFF. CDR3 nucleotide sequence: TGTGCCAGCAGTTATAGGGACAGTCGCATGAACACTGAAGCTTTCTTT.